This TCR beta chain was recorded in a study of Ad26.COV2.S vaccination and SARS-CoV-2 variants (dated by TCRdb to the early 2020s). Notes on the research overall: Donors in the vaccine arm were drawn from COV1001, a multicentre, randomized, double-blind, placebo-controlled phase I-IIa trial testing Ad26.COV2.S in healthy adults. Ad26.COV2.S was given intramuscularly at 5x10^10 or 1x10^11 viral particles, as a single shot or as two shots 56 days apart. The TCR-sequenced set comprised around 30 samples: some 19 Ad26.COV2.S vaccine recipients, 5 placebo recipients and 8 SARS-CoV-2 convalescent individuals. Investigators remained blinded to trial group allocation during experiments and outcome assessment. Trial participants were randomized into five groups of five: low-dose or high-dose Ad26.COV2.S given once or twice, or placebo on both occasions. Sequencing of the TCRbeta repertoire served to evaluate the specificity and breadth of SARS-CoV-2-reactive T cell receptors following Ad26.COV2.S vaccination. Paper-wide results and their limitations: Substantial breadth of spike-specific CD8+ and CD4+ T cell responses was reported after vaccination. Spike-specific TCR breadth was higher in Ad26.COV2.S recipients than in placebo recipients (P = 0.0014). It was noted by the authors that total T cell responses may have been underestimated by the TCR breadth and depth analyses. Comparable non-spike TCR breadth was observed between vaccine and placebo recipients, consistent with only spike being contained in the vaccine. The study lacked the statistical power to compare responses across vaccine doses or regimens.

About this clone: Its recognized antigen is unknown. Per-nucleotide qualities are absent, and no much larger clonotype sits a single base away.

The immunoSEQ Assay was the method used to sequence TCRbeta CDR3 regions. After extraction, genomic DNA underwent amplification by bias-controlled multiplex PCR, followed by high-throughput sequencing. Turning to the authors' computational methods: Collapsing and filtering of sequences were performed to quantify the absolute abundance of each unique TCRbeta CDR3 region. T cell fraction was estimated by normalization of TCRbeta template counts to usable DNA, with usable DNA being measured through amplification of reference genes present in all nucleated cells. Repertoire TCRs were annotated as SARS-CoV-2-specific when V gene, CDR3 amino acid sequence and J gene were exactly matched to a known reactive TCR set. The reference SARS-CoV-2 TCR set was derived from MIRA and filtered for enrichment in COVID-19-positive ImmuneCODE repertoires, a step that removed public or cross-reactive TCRs. Using the MIRA antigens, annotated TCRs were further analysed by specific ORF or by position within an ORF. Depth was the summed frequency of annotated unique rearrangements, while breadth was defined as annotated unique rearrangements over total unique productive rearrangements. TCR breadth was compared between groups using two-sided Wilcoxon rank-sum tests. TCRdb holds this immuneACCESS table with in-frame rearrangements only. Some clones are missing; in checked studies, unresolved V genes explain under half, and the rest has no known cause. V and J calls and clone size are those listed in that table; D and trimming were worked out from the DNA. The sample profile shows some 480,000 clones; around 88% of them were found once. Roughly 13% of the sample lies in the top ten.

The germline ends are 16 bases apart after V is trimmed by 3 bases and J by 2 bases. From cysteine to phenylalanine, the CDR3 is 16 amino acids long. Only the CDR3 DNA stays, 48 bases, in frame from base 1. The germline V gene sets CDR1 to SGDLS and CDR2 to YYNGEE. The sample's treatment or condition, from its label and the paper: about 20 received Ad26.COV2.S at low or high dose, single or two shots; 5 received placebo; per-sample allocation not given. Repertoires of vaccine and placebo recipients were sequenced from samples collected on day 63 after the first injection. Cohort 1b enrolled about two dozen adults aged 18-55 years at a single site in Boston, USA, between 29 July and 7 August 2020. Ad26.COV2.S consisted of a replication-incompetent adenovirus type 26 vector by which a prefusion-stabilized SARS-CoV-2 spike protein from the original Wuhan strain was expressed.

The chain was built from TRBV9 and TRBJ2-3; the D gene cannot be resolved beyond TRBD1 or TRBD2, each matching 5 bases. The source of this sequence is a person aged 18-60 years who received the Ad26.COV2.S COVID-19 vaccine or a placebo. The sequencing here drew on peripheral blood, taken in a trial of Ad26.COV2.S vaccine versus placebo. Here the CDR3 is given as CASSAPWGKTTDTQYF. The bases are TGTGCCAGCAGCGCCCCCTGGGGGAAGACCACAGATACGCAGTATTTT.